Presented here are 21 T cell receptor beta chains from one specimen sequenced in a study of beta chain features in type 1 diabetes. Study-wide points: The study found moderately but significantly shorter TCRB CDR3s in all four CD4+ subsets of Type 1 diabetes patients.

Reverse transcribing all isolated RNA meant expressed TCRB transcripts were sequenced. Some clones are missing from TCRdb's copy, which holds only in-frame ones; the method was immunoSEQ multiplex PCR. The sample has under 850,000 clones; 13% are singletons. No cognate antigen is known for these TCRs. Sequenced sample: naive CD4+ T cells from blood. The receptors stem from a man aged 18 to 29 with type 1 diabetes.

The V call is TRBV7-9, the J call TRBJ2-6; D is uncertain. CDR1 is SEHNR, CDR2 FQNEAQ, per germline (reference sequence). The CDR3 loop spans 15 amino acids. The V gene lost 4 bases and the J gene lost 0 bases, with 7 bases spanning the gap. CDR3 sequence reads: CASSSENSGANVLTF. As DNA, the CDR3 is TGTGCCAGCAGCTCCGAGAACTCTGGGGCCAACGTCCTGACTTTC.

This chain connects TRBV30 to TRBJ1-3; D perhaps matches TRBD1 (5 bases). V lost 3 bases to trimming and J lost 1 base, with 10 bases between them. The CDR3 has 14 amino acids. Germline V CDR1 and CDR2: GTSNPN, SVGIG (reference sequence). DNA of the CDR3: TGTGCCTGGAGCGGCAGGGAATCTGGAAACACCATATATTTT. It encodes CAWSGRESGNTIYF.

Here the CDR3 reads CASSYFAGLTGTQYF. CDR3 bases: TGTGCCAGCAGTTACTTTGCAGGACTCACGGGTACGCAGTATTTT. The rearrangement links TRBV6-5 to TRBJ2-3, with D perhaps matching TRBD2 (5 bases). Germline V gene sequence: CDR1 MNHEY, CDR2 SVGAGI. The CDR3 is made up of 15 amino acids. The ends were cut back, 1 base at V and 8 bases at J, with 16 bases in the middle.

This sequence joins TRBV7-6 and TRBJ1-3; D is unclear. The germline V gene encodes CDR1 SGHVS and CDR2 FNYEAQ. The germline V and J ends were trimmed by 2 bases and 0 bases, with 2 bases remaining between them. The length of the CDR3 is 13 residues. In DNA form, the CDR3 reads TGTGCCAGCAGCTTAAACTCTGGAAACACCATATATTTT. Translation gives CASSLNSGNTIYF.

This clone was observed a handful of times. This chain joins TRBV19 and TRBJ1-2; D perhaps matches TRBD1 (5 bases). Deletions cut 1 base from V and 3 bases from J, with 12 bases between. CDR1 is LNHDA and CDR2 is SQIVND in the germline V gene (reference sequence). The CDR3 extends over 15 amino acids. CDR3 protein: CASSIARDVYYGYTF. CDR3 sequence (DNA): TGTGCCAGTAGTATAGCACGGGACGTATACTATGGCTACACCTTC.

This clone came up a few times. The chain has TRBV28 and TRBJ1-5, with 7 bases fitting TRBD1. This CDR3 contains 15 residues. Losses at the gene ends were 4 bases for V and 0 bases for J; bases not matched to a gene: 3. Germline CDR1 and CDR2: MDHEN and SYDVKM. The DNA for the CDR3 is TGTGCCAGCAGTTCAGGGACAGATAGCAATCAGCCCCAGCATTTT. Amino acid sequence: CASSSGTDSNQPQHF.

This clone showed up just a few times. The chain recombines TRBV27 with TRBJ2-2; tentatively, D is TRBD1 (5 bases). Trimming stripped 5 bases from V and 1 base from J, with 8 bases between. The CDR3 spans 14 residues. CDR1 is MNHEY and CDR2 is SMNVEV in the germline V gene (reference sequence). CDR3 sequence: CASSADRNTGELFF. The CDR3 bases are TGTGCCAGCAGTGCAGACAGGAACACCGGGGAGCTGTTTTTT.

This clone was observed a handful of times. The rearrangement links TRBV7-2 to TRBJ1-2; 7 bases are a match to TRBD1. The J segment lost 6 bases and the V segment lost 2 bases, leaving 3 bases of the junction unmatched. There are 13 residues in the CDR3. CDR1 is SGHTA and CDR2 is FQGNSA in the germline V gene. CDR3 sequence: CASSLQTGNGYTF. As DNA, the CDR3 is TGTGCCAGCAGCTTACAGACAGGGAATGGCTACACCTTC.

V usage is TRBV30 and J usage is TRBJ2-3; D might be TRBD2 (6 bases). The CDR3 runs to 14 residues. V lost 5 bases and J lost 1, with 13 bases in between. In germline, CDR1 is GTSNPN, CDR2 SVGIG (reference sequence). In nucleotides, the CDR3 is TGTGCCTGGCTGGGGGGAGCGGGCACAGATACGCAGTATTTT. As protein: CAWLGGAGTDTQYF.

The chain combines TRBV6-5 with TRBJ2-7, with 7 bases identical to TRBD1. The CDR3 consists of 13 residues. V shed 5 bases and J 3 bases; nucleotides not matched to a gene: 4. Germline lookup yields CDR1 MNHEY and CDR2 SVGAGI. CDR3 sequence (DNA): TGTGCCAGCAGTCAGGGACAGCACTACGAGCAGTACTTC. This translates into CASSQGQHYEQYF.

This clone was counted a few times. This sequence joins TRBV5-1 and TRBJ2-3; the D is unclear. CDR1 is SGHRS and CDR2 is YFSETQ in the germline V gene. The V gene lost 4 bases and the J gene lost 4 bases, with 10 bases spanning the gap. CDR3 length equals 13 residues. The CDR3 here is CASSVQQSDTQYF. In nucleotides, the CDR3 is TGCGCCAGCAGCGTACAACAGTCAGATACGCAGTATTTT. The complete variable domain, with remaining parts taken from reference TRBV5-1 and TRBJ2-3, reads KAGVTQTPRYLIKTRGQQVTLSCSPISGHRSVSWYQQTPGQGLQFLFEYFSETQRNKGNFPGRFSGRQFSNSRSEMNVSTLELGDSALYLCASSVQQSDTQYFGPGTRLTVL.

This clone was observed a few times. V gene TRBV5-1 combines with J gene TRBJ1-1, with D maybe TRBD1 (5 bases). V was cut by 2 bases and J by 0 bases, with 17 bases left in between. The germline CDR1 and CDR2 sequences are SGHRS and YFSETQ. The CDR3 extends over 17 amino acids. The CDR3 DNA follows: TGCGCCAGCAGCTTTACCGGGGCTCCCCATCTGAACACTGAAGCTTTCTTT. Translated: CASSFTGAPHLNTEAFF.

This clone was picked up one time. The chain joins TRBV30 to TRBJ2-3; D gene ambiguous. Trimming removed 0 bases at V and 5 bases at J, with 9 bases between. The CDR3 has 13 amino acids. Looked up from germline, CDR1 is GTSNPN and CDR2 is SVGIG (reference sequence). CDR3 bases: TGTGCCTGGAGTGTAAGAGGAAGAGATACGCAGTATTTT. Translating it yields CAWSVRGRDTQYF.

The V gene is TRBV10-3, the J gene TRBJ1-1, with D hard to call. CDR3 size: 12 residues. Looked up from germline, CDR1 is ENHRY and CDR2 is SYGVKD. Trimming took off 4 bases at V and 4 bases at J, with 7 bases between the two ends. CDR3 DNA: TGTGCCATCAGTGGGCTGGGCACTGAAGCTTTCTTT. This gives the protein CAISGLGTEAFF.

This clone was seen more than once but under ten times. The chain has TRBV7-8 and TRBJ1-2, with no clear D. The V and J ends lost 5 bases and 8 bases respectively, with 12 bases between them. This CDR3 region has 12 residues. Germline V gene data show CDR1 as SGHVS and CDR2 as FQNEAQ. The CDR3 DNA is TGTGCCAGCAGCCCGGCGGGGAGCGGCTACACCTTC. It translates to CASSPAGSGYTF.

This clone was detected a few times. The chain uses TRBV5-4 and TRBJ2-4; TRBD1 matches 8 bases. Germline CDR1 SGHNT, CDR2 YYREEE (reference sequence). CDR3 length: 14 residues. With 5 bases clipped from V and 6 bases from J, the junction kept 7 bases outside the gene matches. The CDR3 nucleotides read TGTGCCAGCAGACTGGGACAGGCTGGAAACATTCAGTACTTC. Its protein is CASRLGQAGNIQYF.

This sequence joins TRBV29-1 and TRBJ1-1, with 8 bases that match TRBD1. The CDR3 spans 12 residues. V lost 7 bases to trimming and J lost 4 bases; unmatched junction nucleotides: 5. From germline, CDR1 is SQVTM and CDR2 ANQGSEA. The CDR3 DNA is TGCAGCGGAAGGACAGGGACCACTGAAGCTTTCTTT. Its translation: CSGRTGTTEAFF. Using reference TRBV29-1 and TRBJ1-1 for the parts outside the CDR3, the full variable domain is SAVISQKPSRDICQRGTSLTIQCQVDSQVTMMFWYRQQPGQSLTLIATANQGSEATYESGFVIDKFPISRPNLTFSTLTVSNMSPEDSSIYLCSGRTGTTEAFFGQGTRLTVV.

This clone was counted between two and nine times. The chain joins TRBV2 to TRBJ2-7; D gene uncertain. V lost 7 bases to trimming and J lost 1 base, with 5 bases between them. The CDR3 extends over 11 amino acids. The germline V gene has CDR1 SNHLY and CDR2 FYNNEI. CDR3 residues: CASTTSYEQYF. The CDR3 DNA sequence: TGTGCCAGCACCACATCCTACGAGCAGTACTTC.

The chain employs TRBV9 and TRBJ2-1, with 9 bases matching TRBD2. J lost 0 bases, V lost 0 bases, and 4 bases had no gene match. The CDR3 length is 17 residues. CDR1 and CDR2 from the germline V gene are SGDLS and YYNGEE. This CDR3 is CASSVAAGGSSYNEQFF. The CDR3 coding sequence is TGTGCCAGCAGCGTAGCAGCGGGGGGAAGCTCCTACAATGAGCAGTTCTTC. The full variable domain, with the rest looked up from reference TRBV9 and TRBJ2-1, is DSGVTQTPKHLITATGQRVTLRCSPRSGDLSVYWYQQSLDQGLQFLIQYYNGEERAKGNILERFSAQQFPDLHSELNLSSLELGDSALYFCASSVAAGGSSYNEQFFGPGTRLTVL.

V and J are TRBV5-1 and TRBJ1-2; TRBD1 agrees at 8 bases. Germline CDR1 SGHRS, CDR2 YFSETQ. The CDR3 totals 14 residues. Germline trimming cut 3 bases from V and 3 bases from J; bases unmatched to any gene: 4. This CDR3 is CASSSGQEDYGYTF. CDR3 nucleotides: TGCGCCAGCAGCTCGGGACAGGAGGACTATGGCTACACCTTC. Full variable domain (remainder filled in from reference TRBV5-1 and TRBJ1-2): KAGVTQTPRYLIKTRGQQVTLSCSPISGHRSVSWYQQTPGQGLQFLFEYFSETQRNKGNFPGRFSGRQFSNSRSEMNVSTLELGDSALYLCASSSGQEDYGYTFGSGTRLTVV.

The rearrangement uses TRBV6-5 and TRBJ1-1; 8 nucleotides align to TRBD1. After removal of 2 bases from V and 4 bases from J, the junction contained 6 bases not matched to a gene. CDR3 length: 15 residues. Germline-derived CDR1 and CDR2 are MNHEY and SVGAGI. The CDR3 DNA follows: TGTGCCAGCAGTTACGGGACAGGATTTGGCACTGAAGCTTTCTTT. It specifies CASSYGTGFGTEAFF.